A selection of T cell receptor beta chains follows, all from one sample in a study of shared clonotypes between healthy human individuals. This table comes from immunoSEQ multiplex PCR, and its TCRdb copy is limited to in-frame clones, with some not included. The data contain roughly 2.4 million clones, 90% to 96% of them seen just once; the ten biggest clones take up roughly 0.13%. The sequenced sample was naive CD4+ T cells sorted from blood. These receptors all stem from a man between 18 and 29 years old in good health. The CDR3 runs from the conserved cysteine through the conserved F or W. The order of the fields is CDR3 length, V gene, J gene, CDR3 protein.

length: 12
V: TRBV4-1
J: TRBJ1-2
CDR3: CASSQIGYGYTF

length: 15
V: TRBV6-6
J: TRBJ2-3
CDR3: CASSYAGLSTDTQYF

length: 13
V: TRBV28
J: TRBJ1-1
CDR3: CASMGRLNTEAFF

length: 14
V: TRBV4-1
J: TRBJ2-7
CDR3: CASSHPDREWEQYF

length: 15
V: TRBV25-1
J: TRBJ1-6
CDR3: CASSAGGAMNSPLHF

length: 19
V: TRBV7-9
J: TRBJ2-2
CDR3: CASSAGQGRRGGHTGELFF

length: 14
V: TRBV5-4
J: TRBJ2-3
CDR3: CASSLGLVTDTQYF

length: 14
V: TRBV6-5
J: TRBJ1-4
CDR3: CASSYGADNEKLFF

length: 15
V: TRBV5-4
J: TRBJ1-6
CDR3: CASSLGTGSNSPLHF

length: 14
V: TRBV10-3
J: TRBJ2-5
CDR3: CATHEPRVGETQYF

length: 15
V: TRBV7-3
J: TRBJ2-3
CDR3: CASSPQGSITDTQYF

length: 17
V: TRBV4-1
J: TRBJ2-1
CDR3: CASSQDGTSGVYNEQFF

length: 13
V: TRBV28
J: TRBJ1-1
CDR3: CASRGGMNTEAFF

length: 13
V: TRBV7-2
J: TRBJ1-2
CDR3: CASTIAASYGYTF

length: 14
V: TRBV6-1
J: TRBJ2-1
CDR3: CASSLKTGYNEQFF

length: 14
V: TRBV7-2
J: TRBJ2-7
CDR3: CASSLVGRYYEQYF

length: 19
V: TRBV4-1
J: TRBJ1-6
CDR3: CASSQESARMSSYNSPLHF

length: 13
V: TRBV28
J: TRBJ1-2
CDR3: CASSLSLGTPYTF

length: 16
V: TRBV11-3
J: TRBJ1-1
CDR3: CASSLDGGQMNTEAFF

length: 14
V: TRBV10-2
J: TRBJ1-4
CDR3: CASSDWGEAEKLFF

length: 15
V: TRBV30
J: TRBJ2-1
CDR3: CAWSVTAGFRNEQFF

length: 13
V: TRBV5-1
J: TRBJ1-6
CDR3: CASSLAQNSPLHF

length: 15
V: TRBV28
J: TRBJ1-1
CDR3: CASSSITGLNTEAFF